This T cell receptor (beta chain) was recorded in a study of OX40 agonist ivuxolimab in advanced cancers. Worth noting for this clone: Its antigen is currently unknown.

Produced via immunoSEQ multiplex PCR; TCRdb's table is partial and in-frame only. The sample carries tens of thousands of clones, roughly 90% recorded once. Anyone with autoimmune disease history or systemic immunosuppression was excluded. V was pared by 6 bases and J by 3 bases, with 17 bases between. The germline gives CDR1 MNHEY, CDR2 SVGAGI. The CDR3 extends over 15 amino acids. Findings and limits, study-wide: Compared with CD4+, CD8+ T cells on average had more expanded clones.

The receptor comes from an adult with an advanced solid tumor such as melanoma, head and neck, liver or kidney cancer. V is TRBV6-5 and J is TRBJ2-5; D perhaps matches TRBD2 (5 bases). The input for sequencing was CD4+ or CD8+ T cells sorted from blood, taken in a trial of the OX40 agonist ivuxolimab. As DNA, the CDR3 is TGTGCCAGCAGCTCGGGGTTTGGGGTAAAAGAGACCCAGTACTTC. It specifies CASSSGFGVKETQYF.